Presented here are 23 T cell receptor beta chains from one specimen sequenced in a study of T cells in Graves' hyperthyroidism and ophthalmopathy. The source material, RNA transcripts, was used to amplify TCR beta CDR3 regions. The HTBI primer set drove a first-round RT-PCR of the TCR CDR3. TCRdb re-analysed the multiplex PCR reads in MiXCR, keeping a single row per CDR3 protein. Of roughly 400,000 distinct CDR3 sequences in the sample, 25% were seen once. The sequenced sample consisted of blood. The receptors shown here come from a man in his forties or fifties with Graves' hyperthyroidism.

This clonotype has just a few counts. The chain employs TRBV7-2 and TRBJ2-3; 9 nucleotides align to TRBD2. The V gene's germline CDR1 is SGHTA and CDR2 FQGNSA. V lost 2 bases, J lost 2 bases, and 14 bases stayed unmatched. This CDR3 spans 19 amino acids. This CDR3 reads CASSLSIRGGGRATDTQYF. In DNA form, the CDR3 reads TGTGCCAGCAGCTTAAGCATCCGGGGTGGCGGGAGGGCCACAGATACGCAGTATTTT.

The J gene is TRBJ2-7, the V gene TRBV10-3; 9 bases agree with TRBD2. Germline CDR1 reads ENHRY; CDR2 reads SYGVKD. This CDR3 contains 15 residues. After removal of 3 bases from V and 2 bases from J, the junction contained 5 bases not matched to a gene. For the CDR3, the DNA is TGTGCCATCAGTGATGTTGCTAGCGGGGCCTACGAGCAGTACTTC. Its protein product is CAISDVASGAYEQYF.

The V and J genes are TRBV2 and TRBJ2-3; D uncertain. The CDR3 contains 13 residues. V lost 3 bases, J lost 6 bases, and 10 bases lay in between. From germline, CDR1 is SNHLY and CDR2 FYNNEI. CDR3 DNA sequence: TGTGCCAGCAGTGATTGGGTTGCCGATACGCAGTATTTT. Translated: CASSDWVADTQYF.

The chain combines TRBV12-3 or TRBV12-4 with TRBJ2-3, with a possible D match to TRBD2 (7 bases). V was pared by 5 bases and J by 0 bases, with 15 bases between. The CDR3 extends over 16 amino acids. The CDR3 nucleotides are TGTGCCAGCAGTGCCCTAGGGGGGGCCAGCACAGATACGCAGTATTTT. This translates into CASSALGGASTDTQYF.

The rearrangement joins TRBV12-3 or TRBV12-4 to TRBJ2-3, with D unclear. The CDR3 consists of 13 residues. The ends were cut back, 8 bases at V and 1 base at J, with 10 bases in the middle. The CDR3 loop reads CASGNFGTDTQYF. The CDR3 DNA reads as TGTGCCAGCGGGAACTTCGGCACAGATACGCAGTATTTT.

This clonotype came up many times. The V call is TRBV11-2, the J call TRBJ2-6; TRBD1 aligns across 7 bases. Looked up from germline, CDR1 is SGHAT and CDR2 is FQNNGV. The CDR3 has 19 amino acids. Unmatched junction bases numbered 13, after V lost 0 bases and J lost 5 bases. CDR3 residues: CASSLEPQGRSTRANVLTF. CDR3 in DNA: TGTGCCAGCAGCTTAGAACCACAGGGGCGAAGTACTAGGGCCAACGTCCTGACTTTC.

The chain links TRBV2 to TRBJ2-7; TRBD1 matches at 9 bases. V was clipped by 2 bases and J by 1 base; unmatched bases: 6. The CDR3 totals 16 residues. CDR1 and CDR2 from the germline V gene are SNHLY and FYNNEI. CDR3 sequence: CASSEMRTGASYEQYF. The CDR3 DNA reads TGTGCCAGCAGTGAAATGAGGACAGGGGCTTCCTACGAGCAGTACTTC.

DNA for the CDR3: TGTGCCAGCACCTTCCTAGCGGGTGCGTTTGAGCAGTTCTTC. It codes for CASTFLAGAFEQFF. This rearrangement joins TRBV27 to TRBJ2-1; 8 positions agree with TRBD2. The CDR3 sequence is 14 residues long. Germline CDR1 and CDR2: MNHEY and SMNVEV (reference sequence). Germline trimming cut 7 bases from V and 9 bases from J; bases unmatched to any gene: 11.

The chain employs TRBV30 and TRBJ1-1; no definite D call. The CDR3 is 12 residues long. Germline lookup yields CDR1 GTSNPN and CDR2 SVGIG (reference sequence). V was clipped by 7 bases and J by 4 bases, with 13 bases between them. CDR3 residues: CASDPRATEAFF. The CDR3 DNA follows: TGTGCCTCGGACCCACGGGCCACTGAAGCTTTCTTT.

The gene calls are TRBV3-1 and TRBJ2-1, with D perhaps matching TRBD2 (6 bases). CDR1 and CDR2 from the germline V gene are LGHDT and YNNKEL (reference sequence). CDR3 length equals 13 residues. Trimming cost V 4 bases and J 6 bases, with 10 bases left between them. The CDR3: CASSRAEGNEQFF. Here the CDR3 DNA reads TGTGCCAGCAGCCGGGCGGAGGGCAATGAGCAGTTCTTC.

The chain uses TRBV28 and TRBJ2-1; no definite D call. The V gene's germline CDR1 is MDHEN and CDR2 SYDVKM. The ends were cut back, 1 base at V and 7 bases at J, with 17 bases in the middle. This CDR3 region has 16 residues. CDR3 sequence: CASSLYPPLRGNEQFF. As DNA, the CDR3 is TGTGCCAGCAGTTTATATCCCCCCCTTAGAGGAAATGAGCAGTTCTTC. Full variable domain (outside the CDR3, taken from reference TRBV28 and TRBJ2-1): DVKVTQSSRYLVKRTGEKVFLECVQDMDHENMFWYRQDPGLGLRLIYFSYDVKMKEKGDIPEGYSVSREKKERFSLILESASTNQTSMYLCASSLYPPLRGNEQFFGPGTRLTVL.

This clonotype has just a few counts. This chain joins TRBV7-9 and TRBJ2-2; 7 nucleotides match TRBD1. Per the germline V gene, CDR1 is SEHNR and CDR2 is FQNEAQ (reference sequence). V trimming: 5 bases; J trimming: 3 bases; junction bases outside the gene matches: 6. The CDR3 runs 15 residues. CDR3 in DNA: TGTGCCAGCAGCCTCAGACAGGGATACACCGGGGAGCTGTTTTTT. It translates to CASSLRQGYTGELFF.

This chain links TRBV28 with TRBJ2-1, with TRBD2 matching over 7 bases. The germline gives CDR1 MDHEN, CDR2 SYDVKM. The CDR3 extends over 16 amino acids. The V segment lost 4 bases and the J segment 1 base; nucleotides outside the gene matches: 7. The CDR3 DNA sequence: TGTGCCAGCAGTTCGGGAGGACGGGGGTCCTACAATGAGCAGTTCTTC. Residues: CASSSGGRGSYNEQFF.

The J gene is TRBJ2-4, the V gene TRBV2; 9 bases map to TRBD2. CDR3 size: 17 residues. Trimming took 6 bases from V and 1 from J; bases not matched to a gene: 10. Germline V gene sequence: CDR1 SNHLY, CDR2 FYNNEI. The CDR3 loop is CASRGAREGPAKNIQYF. DNA of the CDR3: TGTGCCAGCAGGGGGGCGCGGGAGGGCCCGGCCAAAAACATTCAGTACTTC.

This clonotype was counted ten times or more. The V gene is TRBV3-1, the J gene TRBJ2-7; perhaps TRBD2 as D (5 bases). V was cut by 4 bases and J by 3 bases, with 16 bases left in between. This CDR3 region has 15 residues. Germline CDR1 LGHDT, CDR2 YNNKEL (reference sequence). The CDR3 bases are TGTGCCAGCAGCCCGAGCGACCGACTACACTACGAGCAGTACTTC. The encoded protein is CASSPSDRLHYEQYF.

Details on this clonotype: A much larger clone sits a single nucleotide away, making a read error possible. The rearrangement links TRBV7-8 to TRBJ2-3; maybe TRBD1 (5 bases). The end of the DNA is better explained by TRBJ1-5, so the J call may be wrong. Germline CDR1 is SGHVS and CDR2 is FQNEAQ. The CDR3 is 13 residues long. The CDR3 coding sequence is TGTGCCACCCTGGGAGGGGCCACAGATACGCAGCATTTT. This sequence encodes CATLGGATDTQHF.

This clonotype was picked up a small number of times. The V gene is TRBV20-1, the J gene TRBJ2-1, with TRBD2 matching over 12 bases. Per germline, CDR1 DFQATT and CDR2 SNEGSKA (reference sequence). The CDR3 length is 15 residues. J lost 10 bases, V lost 2 bases, and 9 bases had no gene match. The CDR3, as DNA: TGCAGTGCTAGAAGGCTAGCGGGAGGGCCACAAGAGCAGTTCTTC. It translates to CSARRLAGGPQEQFF.

This chain joins TRBV27 and TRBJ2-1; 7 bases map to TRBD2. The CDR3 has 17 residues. V was pared by 5 bases and J by 3 bases, with 13 bases of the junction left unmatched. Germline values: CDR1 MNHEY, CDR2 SMNVEV (reference sequence). The CDR3 spells CASSPDPAGSFYNEQFF. CDR3 nucleotides: TGTGCCAGCAGTCCCGACCCAGCGGGAAGCTTCTACAATGAGCAGTTCTTC.

This sequence joins TRBV6-5 and TRBJ2-6, with a possible D match to TRBD2 (5 bases). The germline gives CDR1 MNHEY, CDR2 SVGAGI. The germline V and J ends were trimmed by 0 bases and 0 bases, with 9 bases remaining between them. CDR3 length: 17 amino acids. The CDR3 spells CASSYSAGGSGANVLTF. Written as DNA, the CDR3 is TGTGCCAGCAGTTACTCGGCAGGAGGCTCTGGGGCCAACGTCCTGACTTTC.

This chain joins TRBV6-1 and TRBJ2-5; TRBD2 might be the D (7 bases). This CDR3 is 14 amino acids long. The V end lost 4 bases, the J end lost 6 bases, and 15 bases lay between the germline ends. The germline CDR1 and CDR2 sequences are MNHNS and SASEGT. CDR3 in DNA: TGTGCCAGCAGTGGAACAGGGAGGGCGAAGACCCAGTACTTC. Translating it yields CASSGTGRAKTQYF.

This clonotype was seen only a few times. The CDR3 DNA reads as TGCAGTGCAACTCCGCTTGGGTACAATGAGCAGTTCTTC. Its protein product is CSATPLGYNEQFF. The chain combines TRBV20-1 with TRBJ2-1; D gene unclear. This CDR3 is 13 amino acids long. The germline CDR1 and CDR2 sequences are DFQATT and SNEGSKA (reference sequence). V lost 6 bases and J 4 bases, leaving 13 bases between the germline ends.

The chain combines TRBV3-1 with TRBJ2-3, with D perhaps matching TRBD2 (5 bases). This CDR3 has 14 amino acids. Trimming cost V 4 bases and J 6 bases, with 14 bases left between them. Germline V gives CDR1 LGHDT, CDR2 YNNKEL (reference sequence). The CDR3 DNA sequence: TGTGCCAGCAGCCGGAGGCACGTGGTTGATACGCAGTATTTT. It translates to CASSRRHVVDTQYF.

This clonotype has just a few counts. The rearrangement links TRBV3-1 to TRBJ2-2, with 8 bases lining up with TRBD1. Trimming took 4 bases from V and 0 from J; bases not matched to a gene: 1. CDR1 is LGHDT, CDR2 YNNKEL, per germline (reference sequence). This CDR3 contains 15 residues. The CDR3 DNA follows: TGTGCCAGCAGCCCGGACAGGGCGAACACCGGGGAGCTGTTTTTT. Its protein product is CASSPDRANTGELFF.